This T cell receptor beta chain is drawn from a study of OX40 agonist ivuxolimab in advanced cancers. At the level of the study: Prior anti-PD-1, anti-PD-L1 or anti-CTLA-4 therapy was allowed; 40% had some.

Germline CDR1 and CDR2: MDHEN and SYDVKM. V lost 6 bases to trimming and J lost 1 base, with 15 bases between them. The CDR3 length is 15 residues. Assay: immunoSEQ multiplex PCR; the TCRdb copy retains only in-frame clones and omits some. Of tens of thousands of clones in the sample, over 70% were seen once. The starting material was CD4+ or CD8+ T cells sorted from blood, obtained in a trial of the OX40 agonist ivuxolimab. This clonotype originated in an adult with an advanced solid tumor such as melanoma, head and neck, liver or kidney cancer. The rearrangement uses TRBV28 and TRBJ1-2; D is uncertain. As DNA, the CDR3 is TGTGCCAGCAGACACGGACCCCAACGTAACTATGGCTACACCTTC. It encodes CASRHGPQRNYGYTF.